The TCR beta chain under discussion was sequenced for a study of cytomegalovirus exposure and HLA in healthy donors listed by TCRdb under 2017. For the wider study: According to an earlier analysis of 587 of the donors, roughly 180 million T cells yielded some 110 million unique TCR beta sequences and about 300 Gb of sequence data. The study used immunosequencing to profile the T cell repertoires of some 600 subjects and linked those repertoires to cytomegalovirus serostatus. Typing coverage differed by locus: A, B, C, DRB1 and DQB1 were typed in about 629-640 donors, DQA1 in approximately 520, DPA1 in approximately 610, and DPB1 in approximately 450. HLA typing included class I and class II loci at four-digit resolution. All discovery cohort repertoires had been generated on a single sequencing platform. Besides the first cohort of some 670 subjects, a separate validation cohort made up of over 100 different subjects was used. Donor age, sex, ethnicity and CMV serostatus were collected together with the repertoire data. An earlier analysis of approximately 640 of the donors applied high-throughput TCR beta sequencing to assess whether each TCR beta V gene segment acted as functional or pseudogenic. To predict cytomegalovirus infection status, the study brought together high-throughput TCR immunosequencing, statistical association of individual TCRs with disease status, and machine learning. The study aimed to test whether signatures of past pathogen exposure could be identified by cataloging public T cell receptors. In a later genetic analysis, genome-wide SNP genotypes for about 55% of the roughly 700 donors were used, and that subset was treated as a discovery cohort. Among roughly 400 genotyped donors of the cohort, an average of 235,054 unique TCR beta nucleotide sequences were sequenced per donor, around a sixth of them non-productive. Approximately 310 gigabases of sequencing data and tens of millions of unique TCR sequences were included in an early release covering under 650 HLA-typed donors. Because of strong linkage in the cohort, five DR-DQ haplotypes were treated as single units for association and clustering. A later analysis re-analyzed previously published TCR beta repertoires from approximately 700 donors and added high-resolution HLA genotyping to study TCR occurrence patterns. The later analysis used no new phenotypic data to find candidate immune exposures, relying instead on TCR beta sequences and their occurrence across donors. Of the approximately 370 genotyped donors, roughly 80% were placed in the genetic ancestry cluster associated with self-reported Caucasian donors.

Library preparation employed the immunoSEQ multiplex PCR assay. For the multiplex PCR, a mixture combining 60 forward primers for TCR Vbeta segments and 13 reverse primers for TCR Jbeta segments was used. A multiplex PCR assay on genomic DNA amplified the CDR3 region of rearranged TCR beta genes. On the Illumina HiSeq System, the amplified TCR beta libraries were sequenced as 87-base-pair reads. The source study handled its data this way. A later analysis tallied some 79 million unique TCR beta chains across the 666 repertoires, and about 10 million of those chains were shared by two or more donors. Raw reads were error-corrected and collapsed into unique sequences with a nearest-neighbor algorithm that merged closely related sequences to remove PCR and sequencing errors. CDR3 sequences were aligned to IMGT reference sequences to assign V, D and J gene segments. For a sequence to be retained, a match of at least six nucleotides was required to both a V gene segment and a J gene segment. A rearrangement was called productive if the CDR3 had no stop codons and remained in frame with V and J, and every other rearrangement was called non-productive. Following IMGT convention, CDR3 was defined as the stretch from the second conserved V-encoded cysteine up to the conserved J-encoded phenylalanine. The earlier analysis of 587 of the donors excluded any sequence lacking an unambiguous match to a single V gene segment. In an earlier analysis of 587 of the donors, V segments were called functional above 56.7% productive rearrangements and were called segregating when the between-donor standard deviation exceeded 5%. A statistical classification framework was built for diagnosing cytomegalovirus status from the catalog of TCR beta chain sequences. A later analysis assigned V and J genes by comparing TCR nucleotide sequences with IMGT/GENE-DB human TR gene sequences. A later analysis assigned CDR3 sequences and most-parsimonious VDJ recombination scenarios with the TCRdist pipeline. In a later analysis, each TCR beta chain was defined by its CDR3 amino acid sequence together with its V-gene family, and reads lacking a unique V-gene family were excluded. In a later analysis, fewer than 600 highly shared, low-generation-probability nucleotide sequences were removed to address suspected cross-contamination and a sequencing artifact. A later analysis calculated a clonal expansion index for each public chain from normalized within-repertoire ranks of inferred template counts. A later analysis computed generation probabilities with a VDJ recombination model fitted to out-of-frame rearrangements, and checked the results against IGoR. A later analysis scored TCR-TCR, TCR-HLA and TCR-CMV co-occurrence with hypergeometric tests, applying a repertoire-size bias correction to TCR pairs. A later analysis estimated false discovery rates by permuting HLA or CMV assignments 20 times. In a later analysis, co-occurring TCRs were grouped using DBSCAN, with TCRdist sequence similarity added in when clustering inside HLA-allele-positive subsets. Co-occurrence clustering excluded repertoires with fewer than 30,000 or more than 120,000 public chains, plus five with anomalous nucleotide sharing. The immuneACCESS repertoire file appears here via TCRdb, limited to in-frame rearrangements. These files lack a portion of the clones; in checked studies, under half of the deficit traces to unresolved V genes, and the cause of the others is not known. Clonal size and the V and J genes are those of that table, whereas D and trimming came from the DNA. This sample gives 160,000 or so clones in total; almost 85% of them show up just once. The ten most abundant clones make up around 0.96% of the sample.

The cohort comprised around 690 healthy bone marrow donors. At the time of sampling, every cohort member was nominally healthy, though immune exposures that went unrecorded were likely present. The donor was CMV seronegative and was included in the group of a few hundred seronegative cohort members. Every donor gave a peripheral blood sample, and the peripheral blood mononuclear cells from that sample were used for TCR beta sequencing. Genomic DNA was extracted from the blood cell samples with the Qiagen DNeasy Blood Extraction Kit. Including cysteine and phenylalanine, the CDR3 has 14 amino acids. Only the CDR3 region is kept as DNA, spanning 42 bases read in frame from base 1. Trimming takes 0 bases from V and 9 bases from J, and the germline ends sit 10 bases apart. The CDR1 and CDR2 encoded by the germline V gene are SGHRS and YFSETQ. Here is what the overall study found, with its caveats: When HLA alleles, especially DR and DQ, strongly co-occurred, TCR associations were difficult to assign to individual alleles. In vitro tests confirmed that a few of the cytomegalovirus-associated TCR beta chains recognize cytomegalovirus antigens. The only immune exposure information available for the cohort was CMV serostatus. At a false discovery rate of 0.05, a later analysis linked 16,951 TCR beta sequences to specific HLA alleles. Only TCR beta chains were sequenced in this cohort, and the absence of alpha or paired-chain data limited detectable features. According to a later analysis, parvovirus B19, influenza, CMV and Epstein-Barr virus appeared linked to several top co-occurrence clusters. A later analysis found that TCR association rates varied across HLA loci, with DRB1 alleles showing the most associated TCRs and HLA-C alleles the fewest. Correlated functional status among segregating V segments might reflect linkage disequilibrium, but an unknown experimental factor could not be ruled out. A further reported finding was that TCR beta sequences accurately predicted the HLA-A and HLA-B alleles for most subjects in the first cohort. Most CMV-associated TCR beta chains appeared to be HLA-restricted in a later analysis, and the HLA associations seemed to be driven largely by CMV exposure. In a later genetic analysis, a missense DCLRE1C variant was associated with V-gene and J-gene trimming of TCR beta chains, and the association was replicated in an independent cohort. Because some donors lacked HLA typing at each locus, the association tests relied only on the typed subset. In a later genetic analysis, fewer N-insertions in productive TCRs were reported among donors in an Asian-associated ancestry cluster than the 666-donor mean. The study listed 150 to 200 TCR beta chains as associated with cytomegalovirus. A cluster of highly shared sequence variants was judged likely to represent a technical artifact of the sequencing pipeline. Presence/absence analyses assumed roughly uniform sequencing depth across donors, an assumption that may not hold. An earlier analysis of around 600 of the donors showed that most TCR beta V segments appeared in productive rearrangements either about 90% or about 30% of the time, which broadly matched IMGT annotations. The earlier analysis of almost 600 of the donors excluded roughly 17 rarely observed V segments, including chromosome 9 orphons, because counts were too low. It was suggested by the authors that the approach could potentially be generalized to other disease states and immunological phenotypes. While some public TCRs were present in many individuals, most TCR sequences turned up only very rarely across donors. Because the 87-base-pair reads could not distinguish some IMGT-functional V segments, including TRBV6-2 and TRBV6-3, those segments were excluded. In a later analysis, HLA-associated TCR beta chains showed more clonal expansion and lower generation probabilities than non-associated chains that were equally common. The classifier was reported to diagnose cytomegalovirus status with high specificity and sensitivity in both the original cohort and the validation cohort.

This clone appeared a single time. It lacks a known antigen. Per-base qualities were not stored, and no clone one base away is much larger. The sequence came from a man aged 25 to 45 in good health and CMV-seronegative. Sequenced input: PBMCs. Recombination linked TRBV5-1 to TRBJ1-6; the D gene is not confidently resolved. DNA sequence: TGCGCCAGCAGCTTGGCGGGGTATGGTTCACCCCTCCACTTT. Translated, it reads CASSLAGYGSPLHF.